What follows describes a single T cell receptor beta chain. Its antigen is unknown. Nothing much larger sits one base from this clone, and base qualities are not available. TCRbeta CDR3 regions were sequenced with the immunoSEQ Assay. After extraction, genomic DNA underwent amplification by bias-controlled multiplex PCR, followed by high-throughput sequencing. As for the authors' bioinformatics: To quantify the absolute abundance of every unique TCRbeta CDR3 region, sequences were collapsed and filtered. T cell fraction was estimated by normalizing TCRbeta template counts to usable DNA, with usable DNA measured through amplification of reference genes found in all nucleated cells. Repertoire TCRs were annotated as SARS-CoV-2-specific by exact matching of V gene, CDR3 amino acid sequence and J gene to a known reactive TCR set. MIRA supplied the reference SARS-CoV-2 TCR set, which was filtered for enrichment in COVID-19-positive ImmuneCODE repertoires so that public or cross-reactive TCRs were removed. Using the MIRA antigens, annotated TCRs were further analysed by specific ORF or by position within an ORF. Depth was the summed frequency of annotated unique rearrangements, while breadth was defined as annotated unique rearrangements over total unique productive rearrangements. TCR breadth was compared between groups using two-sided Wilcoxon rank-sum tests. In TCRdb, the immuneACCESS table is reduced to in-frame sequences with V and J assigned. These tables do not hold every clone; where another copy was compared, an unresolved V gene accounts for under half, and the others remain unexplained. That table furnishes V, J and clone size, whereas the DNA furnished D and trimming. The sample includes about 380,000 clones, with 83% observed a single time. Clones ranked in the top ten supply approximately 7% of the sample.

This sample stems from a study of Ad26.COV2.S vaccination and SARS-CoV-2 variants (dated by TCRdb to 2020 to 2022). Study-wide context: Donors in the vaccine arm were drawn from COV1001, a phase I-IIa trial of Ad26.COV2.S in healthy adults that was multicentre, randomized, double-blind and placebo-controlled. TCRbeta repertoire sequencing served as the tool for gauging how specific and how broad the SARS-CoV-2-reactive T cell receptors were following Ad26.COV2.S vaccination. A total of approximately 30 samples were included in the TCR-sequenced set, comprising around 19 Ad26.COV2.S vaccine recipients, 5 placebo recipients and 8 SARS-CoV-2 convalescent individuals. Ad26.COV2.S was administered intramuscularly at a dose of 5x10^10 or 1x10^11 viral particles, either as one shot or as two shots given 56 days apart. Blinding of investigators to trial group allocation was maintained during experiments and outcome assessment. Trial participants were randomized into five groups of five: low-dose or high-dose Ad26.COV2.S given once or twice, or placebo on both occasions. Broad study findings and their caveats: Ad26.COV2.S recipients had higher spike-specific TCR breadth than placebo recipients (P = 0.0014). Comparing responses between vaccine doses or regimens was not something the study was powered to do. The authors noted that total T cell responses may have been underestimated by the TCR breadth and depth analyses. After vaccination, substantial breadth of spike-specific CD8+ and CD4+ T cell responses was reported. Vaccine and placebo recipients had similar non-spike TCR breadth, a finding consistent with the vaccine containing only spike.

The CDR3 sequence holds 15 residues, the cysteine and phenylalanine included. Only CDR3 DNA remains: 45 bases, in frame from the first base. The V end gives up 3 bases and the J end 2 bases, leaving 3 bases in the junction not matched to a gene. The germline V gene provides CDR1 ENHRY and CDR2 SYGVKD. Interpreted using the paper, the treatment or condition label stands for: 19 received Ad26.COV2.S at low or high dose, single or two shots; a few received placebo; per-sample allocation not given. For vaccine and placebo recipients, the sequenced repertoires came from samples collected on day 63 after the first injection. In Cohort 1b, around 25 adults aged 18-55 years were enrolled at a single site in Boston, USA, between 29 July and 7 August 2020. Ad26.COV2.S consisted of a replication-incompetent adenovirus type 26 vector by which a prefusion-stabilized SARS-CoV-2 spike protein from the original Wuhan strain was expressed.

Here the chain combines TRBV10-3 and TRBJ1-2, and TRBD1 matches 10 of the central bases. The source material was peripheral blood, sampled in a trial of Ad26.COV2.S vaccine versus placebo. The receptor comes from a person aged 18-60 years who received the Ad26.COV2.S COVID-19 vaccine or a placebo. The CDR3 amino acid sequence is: CAISEEDRGNYGYTF. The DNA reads TGTGCCATCAGTGAAGAGGACAGGGGGAACTATGGCTACACCTTC.